One and the same sample provided the 8 T cell receptor beta chains below, sequenced in a study of graft-versus-host responses after intestinal transplantation. Sequencing used immunoSEQ multiplex PCR; TCRdb keeps in-frame clones, though not all of them. This sample has tens of thousands of clones, with 90% to 95% found just once. These receptors have no known antigen. The source material was unstimulated CD8+ T cells sorted from spleen or lymph node cells, sampled before intestinal transplant. All receptors derive from a human donor who received an intestinal transplant.

The chain couples TRBV9 to TRBJ1-6, with D perhaps matching TRBD1 (6 bases). CDR1 SGDLS and CDR2 YYNGEE come from the germline V gene. CDR3 length: 17 amino acids. V shed 2 bases and J shed 9 bases, with 21 bases lying between them. For the CDR3, the DNA is TGTGCCAGCAGCGTGGAAGGGGGAACATGGTCTGGTTCACCCCTCCACTTT. Residues: CASSVEGGTWSGSPLHF.

The V call is TRBV4-1, the J call TRBJ1-1; the D gene is possibly TRBD1 (5 bases). The V end was cut by 6 bases, the J end by 6 bases, with 11 bases between. The CDR3 is 12 residues long. Per germline, CDR1 MGHRA and CDR2 YSYEKL. CDR3 in amino acids: CASRAGLAEAFF. As DNA, the CDR3 is TGCGCCAGCAGGGCAGGGTTGGCTGAAGCTTTCTTT.

The gene calls are TRBV19 and TRBJ2-1, with a weak D call TRBD2 (5 bases). CDR3 size: 11 residues. Trimming stripped 11 bases from V and 7 bases from J, with 12 bases between. CDR1 is LNHDA and CDR2 is SQIVND in the germline V gene (reference sequence). CDR3 sequence (DNA): TGTGCCTCCAATCAGCGGAATGAGCAGTTCTTC. This translates into CASNQRNEQFF.

In regard to this clone: At one end, the junction sequence differs from germline, possibly due to a read error. The chain's CDR3 is CARRTSSYNEQFF. The CDR3 DNA follows: TGTGCCCGCAGGACAAGCTCCTACAATGAGCAGTTCTTC. V gene TRBV2 combines with J gene TRBJ2-1; weak D call: TRBD1 (5 bases). CDR3 length: 13 residues. The germline CDR1 and CDR2 sequences are SNHLY and FYNNEI.

The chain joins TRBV30 to TRBJ1-1; tentative D call: TRBD1 (5 bases). V gave up 4 bases and J gave up 0 bases, with 12 bases separating them. Germline loops: CDR1 GTSNPN, CDR2 SVGIG (reference sequence). The CDR3 consists of 14 residues. The CDR3 DNA reads as TGTGCCTGGAATACGGGGGGTGTGAACACTGAAGCTTTCTTT. Its translation is CAWNTGGVNTEAFF.

V usage is TRBV27 and J usage is TRBJ2-1, with a possible D match to TRBD2 (6 bases). The V and J ends lost 4 bases and 3 bases respectively, with 13 bases between them. Germline lookup yields CDR1 MNHEY and CDR2 SMNVEV (reference sequence). This CDR3 comprises 15 residues. This CDR3 reads CASSSAGPIYNEQFF. In DNA, the CDR3 is TGTGCCAGCAGTTCCGCGGGACCAATCTACAATGAGCAGTTCTTC.

The V and J genes are TRBV14 and TRBJ1-6; TRBD1 matches at 7 bases. V trimming: 4 bases; J trimming: 10 bases; junction bases outside the gene matches: 7. Germline V lookup: CDR1 SGHDN, CDR2 FVKESK. This CDR3 comprises 14 residues. The CDR3 loop reads CASSLDREYSPLHF. The DNA for the CDR3 is TGTGCCAGCAGCCTTGACAGGGAGTACTCACCCCTCCACTTT.

This clone was seen a single time. The rearrangement uses TRBV30 and TRBJ2-5; D may be TRBD2 (7 bases). The CDR3 has 16 residues. V was clipped by 0 bases and J by 7 bases, with 21 bases between them. The V gene's germline CDR1 is GTSNPN and CDR2 SVGIG (reference sequence). The CDR3 nucleotides are TGTGCCTGGAGTGTACTTGGGGGGGCCTCCGTGTGGACCCAGTACTTC. Its translation: CAWSVLGGASVWTQYF.